This T cell receptor beta chain derives from a study of CD8+CD57+ T cells in acquired aplastic anemia. All patients picked for sequencing had shown, by flow cytometry, an expansion of CD8+CD57+ cells. The blood sampling took place in patients who had so far received no therapy. As to this clonotype: Its antigen is still unknown.

Findings of the study overall: Sharing between patients and controls was observed for twenty-nine CD8+ CDR3 sequences.

CDR1 and CDR2 from the germline V gene are SQVTM and ANQGSEA. This CDR3 comprises 15 residues. The ends lost 7 bases at V and 3 bases at J; junction bases unmatched: 10. The study profiled TCR beta VDJ and CDR3 using genomic DNA as template. TCRdb reprocessed the reads via MiXCR and lists one record per CDR3 protein. The profile shows approximately 470,000 distinct CDR3 sequences, under 40% of them singletons. J is TRBJ2-7 and V is TRBV29-1; TRBD2 matches 12 bases. This receptor was obtained from a human donor with aplastic anemia. Sequencing input: sorted CD4+, CD8+, or CD8+CD57+ T cells (not recorded which) from PBMCs. DNA for the CDR3: TGCAGCGCCAGGACTAGCGGGGCGGCTGACTACGAGCAGTACTTC. Translated, it gives CSARTSGAADYEQYF.